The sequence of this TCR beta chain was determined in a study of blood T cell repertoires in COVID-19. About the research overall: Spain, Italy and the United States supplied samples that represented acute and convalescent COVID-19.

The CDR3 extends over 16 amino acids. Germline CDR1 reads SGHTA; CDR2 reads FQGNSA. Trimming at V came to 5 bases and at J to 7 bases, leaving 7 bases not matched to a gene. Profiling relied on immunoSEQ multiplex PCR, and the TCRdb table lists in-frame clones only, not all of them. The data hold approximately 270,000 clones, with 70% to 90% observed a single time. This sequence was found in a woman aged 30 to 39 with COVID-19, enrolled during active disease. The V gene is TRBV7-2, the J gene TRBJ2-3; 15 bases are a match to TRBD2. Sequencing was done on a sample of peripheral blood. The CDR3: CASSLGLAGGTNTQYF. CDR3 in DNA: TGTGCCAGCAGCCTGGGACTAGCGGGAGGCACGAATACGCAGTATTTT.